The T cell receptor (beta chain) described here comes from a study of blood T cell repertoires in COVID-19. The protocol was immunoSEQ multiplex PCR, while the TCRdb copy is restricted to in-frame clones and leaves out a portion. The table records approximately 51,000 clones, 87% of them present only once. Trimming shortened V by 0 bases and J by 0 bases, and 9 bases separated the two germline ends. This CDR3 has 16 amino acids. The germline V gene has CDR1 SEHNR and CDR2 FQNEAQ (reference sequence). The rearrangement joins TRBV7-9 to TRBJ1-3; no reliable D call. The clonotype originates from a woman older than 75 with COVID-19, enrolled during active disease. Sequences were obtained from peripheral blood. The CDR3 spells CASSLAAAVSGNTIYF. In nucleotides, the CDR3 is TGTGCCAGCAGCTTAGCCGCAGCGGTCTCTGGAAACACCATATATTTT.